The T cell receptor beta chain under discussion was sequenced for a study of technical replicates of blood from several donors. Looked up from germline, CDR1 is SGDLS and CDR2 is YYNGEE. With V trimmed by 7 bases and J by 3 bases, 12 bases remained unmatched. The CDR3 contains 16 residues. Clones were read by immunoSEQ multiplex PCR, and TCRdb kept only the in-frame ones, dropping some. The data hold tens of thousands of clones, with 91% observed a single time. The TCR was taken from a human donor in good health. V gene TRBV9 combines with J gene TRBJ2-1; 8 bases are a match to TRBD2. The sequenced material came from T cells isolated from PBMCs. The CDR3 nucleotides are TGTGCCAGCGGCCCGGGAGGGGGACCCGGCTACAATGAGCAGTTCTTC. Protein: CASGPGGGPGYNEQFF. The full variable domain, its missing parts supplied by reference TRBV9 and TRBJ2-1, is DSGVTQTPKHLITATGQRVTLRCSPRSGDLSVYWYQQSLDQGLQFLIQYYNGEERAKGNILERFSAQQFPDLHSELNLSSLELGDSALYFCASGPGGGPGYNEQFFGPGTRLTVL.